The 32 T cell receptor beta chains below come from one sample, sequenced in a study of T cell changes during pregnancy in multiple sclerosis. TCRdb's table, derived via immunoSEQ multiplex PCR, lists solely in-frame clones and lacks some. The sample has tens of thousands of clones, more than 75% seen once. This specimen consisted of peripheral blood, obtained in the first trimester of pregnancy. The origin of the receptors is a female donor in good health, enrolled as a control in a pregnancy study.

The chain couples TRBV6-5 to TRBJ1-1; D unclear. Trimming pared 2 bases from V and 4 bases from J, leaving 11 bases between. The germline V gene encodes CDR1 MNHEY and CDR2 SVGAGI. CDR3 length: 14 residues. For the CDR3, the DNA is TGTGCCAGCAGTTACGGGAGGCCTTTCACTGAAGCTTTCTTT. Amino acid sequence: CASSYGRPFTEAFF.

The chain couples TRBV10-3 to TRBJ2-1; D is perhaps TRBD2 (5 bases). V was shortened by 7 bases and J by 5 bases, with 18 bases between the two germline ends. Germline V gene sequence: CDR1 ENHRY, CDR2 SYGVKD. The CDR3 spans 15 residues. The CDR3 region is CAITHQRNLDNEQFF. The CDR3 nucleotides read TGTGCCATCACCCACCAGCGGAATTTAGACAATGAGCAGTTCTTC.

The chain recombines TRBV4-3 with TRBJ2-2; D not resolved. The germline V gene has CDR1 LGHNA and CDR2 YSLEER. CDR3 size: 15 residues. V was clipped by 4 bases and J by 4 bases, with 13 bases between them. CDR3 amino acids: CASSPRDVGTGELFF. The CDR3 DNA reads TGCGCCAGCAGCCCTAGAGACGTTGGCACCGGGGAGCTGTTTTTT.

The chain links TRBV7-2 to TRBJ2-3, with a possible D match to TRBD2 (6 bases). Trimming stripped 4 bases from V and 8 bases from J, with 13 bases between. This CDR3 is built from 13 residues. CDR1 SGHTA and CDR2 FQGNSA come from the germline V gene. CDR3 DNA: TGTGCCAGCAGCTGGGACGGAGGGACTACGCAGTATTTT. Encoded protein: CASSWDGGTTQYF.

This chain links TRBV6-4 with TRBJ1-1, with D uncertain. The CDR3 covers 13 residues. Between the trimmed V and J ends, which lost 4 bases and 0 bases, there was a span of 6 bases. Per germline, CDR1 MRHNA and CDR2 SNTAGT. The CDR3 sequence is CASSVTVNTEAFF. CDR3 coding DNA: TGTGCCAGCAGTGTCACAGTGAACACTGAAGCTTTCTTT.

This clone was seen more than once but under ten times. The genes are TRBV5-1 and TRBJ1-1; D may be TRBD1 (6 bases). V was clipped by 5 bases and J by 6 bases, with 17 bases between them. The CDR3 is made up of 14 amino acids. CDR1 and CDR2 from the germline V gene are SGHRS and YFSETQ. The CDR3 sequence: CASSLDRSASEAFF. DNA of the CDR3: TGCGCCAGCAGTCTCGACAGGAGCGCGTCTGAAGCTTTCTTT.

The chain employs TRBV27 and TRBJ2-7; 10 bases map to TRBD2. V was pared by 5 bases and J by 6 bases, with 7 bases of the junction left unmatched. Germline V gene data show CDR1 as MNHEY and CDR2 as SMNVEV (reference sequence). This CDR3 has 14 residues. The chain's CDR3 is CASSASGSPLEQYF. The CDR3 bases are TGTGCCAGCAGTGCTAGCGGGAGTCCCCTCGAGCAGTACTTC.

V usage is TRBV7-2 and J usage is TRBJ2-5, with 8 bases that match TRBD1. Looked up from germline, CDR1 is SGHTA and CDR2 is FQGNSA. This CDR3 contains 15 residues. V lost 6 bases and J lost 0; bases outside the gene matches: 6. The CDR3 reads CASSFTGGNQETQYF. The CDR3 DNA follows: TGTGCCAGCAGTTTTACAGGGGGAAACCAAGAGACCCAGTACTTC. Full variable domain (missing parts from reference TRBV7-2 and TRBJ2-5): GAGVSQSPSNKVTEKGKDVELRCDPISGHTALYWYRQSLGQGLEFLIYFQGNSAPDKSGLPSDRFSAERTGGSVSTLTIQRTQQEDSAVYLCASSFTGGNQETQYFGPGTRLLVL.

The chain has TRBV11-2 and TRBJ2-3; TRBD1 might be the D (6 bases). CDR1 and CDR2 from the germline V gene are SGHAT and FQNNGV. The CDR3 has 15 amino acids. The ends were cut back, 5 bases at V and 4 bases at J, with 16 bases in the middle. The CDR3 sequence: CASSNYRTEADTQYF. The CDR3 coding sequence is TGTGCCAGCAGCAATTATCGGACAGAAGCAGATACGCAGTATTTT.

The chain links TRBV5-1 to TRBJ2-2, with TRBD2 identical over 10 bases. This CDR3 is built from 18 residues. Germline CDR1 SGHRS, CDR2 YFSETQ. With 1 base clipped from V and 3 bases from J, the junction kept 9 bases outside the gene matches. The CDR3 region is CASSLTPSGRADTGELFF. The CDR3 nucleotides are TGCGCCAGCAGCTTGACCCCGAGCGGGAGGGCCGACACCGGGGAGCTGTTTTTT.

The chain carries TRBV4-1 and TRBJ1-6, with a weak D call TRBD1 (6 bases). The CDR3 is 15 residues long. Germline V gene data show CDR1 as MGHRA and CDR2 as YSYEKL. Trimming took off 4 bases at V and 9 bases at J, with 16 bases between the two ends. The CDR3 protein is CASSPNRVGISPLHF. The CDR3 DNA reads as TGCGCCAGCAGCCCGAACAGGGTGGGAATTTCACCCCTCCACTTT.

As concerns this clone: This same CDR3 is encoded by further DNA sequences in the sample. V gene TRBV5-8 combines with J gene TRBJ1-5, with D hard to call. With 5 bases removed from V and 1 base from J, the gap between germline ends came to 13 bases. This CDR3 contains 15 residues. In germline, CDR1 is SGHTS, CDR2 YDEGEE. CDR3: CASRLGSYSNQPQHF. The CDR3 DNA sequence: TGTGCCAGCAGACTAGGGAGTTACAGCAATCAGCCCCAGCATTTT.

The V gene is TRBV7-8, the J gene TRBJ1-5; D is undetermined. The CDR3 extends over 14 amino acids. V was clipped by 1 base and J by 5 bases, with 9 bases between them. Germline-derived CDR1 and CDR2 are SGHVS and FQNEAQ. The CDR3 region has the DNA TGTGCCAGCAGCTTAGGTGGGCTCTATCAGCCCCAGCATTTT. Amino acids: CASSLGGLYQPQHF.

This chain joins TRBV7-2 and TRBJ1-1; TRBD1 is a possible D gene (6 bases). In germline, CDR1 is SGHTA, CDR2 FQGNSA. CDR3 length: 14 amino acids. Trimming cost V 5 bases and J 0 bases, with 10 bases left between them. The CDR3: CASSVTGLNTEAFF. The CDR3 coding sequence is TGTGCCAGCAGCGTTACAGGGTTGAACACTGAAGCTTTCTTT.

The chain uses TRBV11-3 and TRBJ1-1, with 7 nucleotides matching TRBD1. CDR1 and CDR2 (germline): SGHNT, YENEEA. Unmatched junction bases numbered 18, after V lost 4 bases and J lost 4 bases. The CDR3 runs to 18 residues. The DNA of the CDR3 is TGTGCCAGCAGCTACACCCTCCGGGACAGAAAACGGGGCACTGAAGCTTTCTTT. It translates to CASSYTLRDRKRGTEAFF.

The CDR3 DNA is TGTGCCAGCAGCCCCAAATTCCCGACTAGCGGGAGGGCCGTAACCGGGGAGCTGTTTTTT. Its translation is CASSPKFPTSGRAVTGELFF. The chain combines TRBV11-3 with TRBJ2-2, with 14 bases fitting TRBD2. There are 20 residues in the CDR3. Trimming took 5 bases from V and 5 from J; bases not matched to a gene: 16. CDR1 SGHNT and CDR2 YENEEA come from the germline V gene. Complete variable domain (other parts from reference TRBV11-3 and TRBJ2-2): EAGVVQSPRYKIIEKKQPVAFWCNPISGHNTLYWYLQNLGQGPELLIRYENEEAVDDSQLPKDRFSAERLKGVDSTLKIQPAELGDSAVYLCASSPKFPTSGRAVTGELFFGEGSRLTVL.

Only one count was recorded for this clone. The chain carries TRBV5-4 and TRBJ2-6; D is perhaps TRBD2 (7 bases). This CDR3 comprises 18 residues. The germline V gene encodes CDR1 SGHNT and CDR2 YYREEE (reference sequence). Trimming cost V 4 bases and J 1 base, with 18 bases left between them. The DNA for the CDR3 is TGTGCCAGCAGCCCTAATGGGGGGGCGGGTTCTGGGGCCAACGTCCTGACTTTC. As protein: CASSPNGGAGSGANVLTF.

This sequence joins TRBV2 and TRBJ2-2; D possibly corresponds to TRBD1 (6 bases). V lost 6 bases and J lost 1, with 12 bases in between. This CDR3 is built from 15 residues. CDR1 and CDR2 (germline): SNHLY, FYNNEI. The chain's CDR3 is CASRESRGNTGELFF. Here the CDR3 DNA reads TGTGCCAGCAGGGAAAGCAGGGGGAACACCGGGGAGCTGTTTTTT. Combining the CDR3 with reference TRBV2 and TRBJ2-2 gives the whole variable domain EPEVTQTPSHQVTQMGQEVILRCVPISNHLYFYWYRQILGQKVEFLVSFYNNEISEKSEIFDDQFSVERPDGSNFTLKIRSTKLEDSAMYFCASRESRGNTGELFFGEGSRLTVL.

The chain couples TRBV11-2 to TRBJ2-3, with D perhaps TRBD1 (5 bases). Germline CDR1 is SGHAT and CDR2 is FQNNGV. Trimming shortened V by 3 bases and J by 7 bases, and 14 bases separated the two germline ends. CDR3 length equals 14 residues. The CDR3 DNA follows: TGTGCCAGCAGCTTTTTAGGGGAAACAAATACGCAGTATTTT. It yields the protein CASSFLGETNTQYF.

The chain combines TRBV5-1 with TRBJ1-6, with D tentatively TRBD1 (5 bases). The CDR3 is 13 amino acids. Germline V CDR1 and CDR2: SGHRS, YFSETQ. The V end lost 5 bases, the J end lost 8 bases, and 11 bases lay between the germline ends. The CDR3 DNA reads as TGCGCCAGCAGGAGAGGGACTGATTCACCCCTCCACTTT. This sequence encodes CASRRGTDSPLHF.

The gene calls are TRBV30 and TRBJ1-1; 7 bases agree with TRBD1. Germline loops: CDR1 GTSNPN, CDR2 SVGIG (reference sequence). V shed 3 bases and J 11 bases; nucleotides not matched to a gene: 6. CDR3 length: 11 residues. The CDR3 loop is CAWRGQLTAFF. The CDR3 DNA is TGTGCCTGGAGGGGACAGTTAACTGCTTTCTTT.

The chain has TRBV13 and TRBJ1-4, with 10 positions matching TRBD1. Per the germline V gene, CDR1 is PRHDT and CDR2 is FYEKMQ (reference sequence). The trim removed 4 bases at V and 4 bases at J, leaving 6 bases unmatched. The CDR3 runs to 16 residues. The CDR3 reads CASSSGTGAFNEKLFF. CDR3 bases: TGTGCCAGCAGCTCCGGGACAGGGGCTTTTAATGAAAAACTGTTTTTT.

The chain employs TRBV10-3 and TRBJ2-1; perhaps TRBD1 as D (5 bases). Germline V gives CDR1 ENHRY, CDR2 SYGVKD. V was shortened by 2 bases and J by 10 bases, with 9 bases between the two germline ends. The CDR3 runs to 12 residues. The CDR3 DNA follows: TGTGCCATCAGTGAGATGGGGCAGGAGCAGTTCTTC. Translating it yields CAISEMGQEQFF.

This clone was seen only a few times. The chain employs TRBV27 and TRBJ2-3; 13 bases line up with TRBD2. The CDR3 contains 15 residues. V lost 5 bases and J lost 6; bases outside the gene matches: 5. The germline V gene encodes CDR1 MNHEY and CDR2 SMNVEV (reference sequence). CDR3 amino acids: CASSGGLAGSDTQYF. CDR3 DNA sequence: TGTGCCAGCAGTGGGGGACTAGCGGGATCCGATACGCAGTATTTT.

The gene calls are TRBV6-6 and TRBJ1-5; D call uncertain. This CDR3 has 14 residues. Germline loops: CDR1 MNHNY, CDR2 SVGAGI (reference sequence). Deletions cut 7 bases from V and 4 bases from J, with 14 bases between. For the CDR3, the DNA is TGTGCCAGCACTCCTGTAAACGGTAATCAGCCCCAGCATTTT. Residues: CASTPVNGNQPQHF.

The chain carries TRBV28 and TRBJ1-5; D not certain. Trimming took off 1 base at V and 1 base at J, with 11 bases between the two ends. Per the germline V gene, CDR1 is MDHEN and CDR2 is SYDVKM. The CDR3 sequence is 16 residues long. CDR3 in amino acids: CASSLYKMKSNQPQHF. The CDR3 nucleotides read TGTGCCAGCAGTTTATACAAGATGAAAAGCAATCAGCCCCAGCATTTT.

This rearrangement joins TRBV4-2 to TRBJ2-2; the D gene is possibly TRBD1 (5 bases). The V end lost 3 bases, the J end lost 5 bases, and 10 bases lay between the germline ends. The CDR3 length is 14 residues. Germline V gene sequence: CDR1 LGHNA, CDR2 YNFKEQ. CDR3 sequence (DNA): TGTGCCAGCAGCCAGGCTGGACAAACCGGGGAGCTGTTTTTT. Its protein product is CASSQAGQTGELFF.

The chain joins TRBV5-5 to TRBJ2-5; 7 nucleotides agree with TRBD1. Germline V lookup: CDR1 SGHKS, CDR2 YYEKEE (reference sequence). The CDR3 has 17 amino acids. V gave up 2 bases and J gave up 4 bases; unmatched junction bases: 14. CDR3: CASSFYAGTVAGETQYF. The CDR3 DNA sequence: TGTGCCAGCAGCTTTTACGCCGGGACAGTGGCGGGAGAGACCCAGTACTTC.

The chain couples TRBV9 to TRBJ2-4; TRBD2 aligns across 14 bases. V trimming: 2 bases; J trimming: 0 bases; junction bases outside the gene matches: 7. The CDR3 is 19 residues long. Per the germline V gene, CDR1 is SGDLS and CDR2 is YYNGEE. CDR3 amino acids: CASSVTRTSGRIAKNIQYF. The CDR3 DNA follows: TGTGCCAGCAGCGTGACTCGGACTAGCGGGAGGATAGCCAAAAACATTCAGTACTTC.

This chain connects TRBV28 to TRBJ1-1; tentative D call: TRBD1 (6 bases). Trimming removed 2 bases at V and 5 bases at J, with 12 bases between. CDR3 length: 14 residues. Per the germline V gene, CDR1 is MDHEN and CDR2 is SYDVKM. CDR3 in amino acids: CASSLNRVGTEAFF. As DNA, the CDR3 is TGTGCCAGCAGTTTAAACAGGGTGGGGACTGAAGCTTTCTTT. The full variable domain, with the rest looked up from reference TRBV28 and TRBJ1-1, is DVKVTQSSRYLVKRTGEKVFLECVQDMDHENMFWYRQDPGLGLRLIYFSYDVKMKEKGDIPEGYSVSREKKERFSLILESASTNQTSMYLCASSLNRVGTEAFFGQGTRLTVV.

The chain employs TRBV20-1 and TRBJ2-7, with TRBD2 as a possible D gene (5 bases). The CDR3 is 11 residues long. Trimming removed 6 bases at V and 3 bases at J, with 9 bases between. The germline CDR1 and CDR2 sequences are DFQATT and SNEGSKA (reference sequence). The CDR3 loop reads CSASRDYEQYF. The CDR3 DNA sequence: TGCAGTGCATCCCGGGACTACGAGCAGTACTTC.

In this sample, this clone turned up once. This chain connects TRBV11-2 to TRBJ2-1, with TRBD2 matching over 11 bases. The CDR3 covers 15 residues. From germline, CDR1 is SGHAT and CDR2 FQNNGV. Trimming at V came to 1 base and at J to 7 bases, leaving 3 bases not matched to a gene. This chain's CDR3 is CASSLVTSGSNEQFF. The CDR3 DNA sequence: TGTGCCAGCAGCTTAGTCACTAGCGGGAGTAATGAGCAGTTCTTC.